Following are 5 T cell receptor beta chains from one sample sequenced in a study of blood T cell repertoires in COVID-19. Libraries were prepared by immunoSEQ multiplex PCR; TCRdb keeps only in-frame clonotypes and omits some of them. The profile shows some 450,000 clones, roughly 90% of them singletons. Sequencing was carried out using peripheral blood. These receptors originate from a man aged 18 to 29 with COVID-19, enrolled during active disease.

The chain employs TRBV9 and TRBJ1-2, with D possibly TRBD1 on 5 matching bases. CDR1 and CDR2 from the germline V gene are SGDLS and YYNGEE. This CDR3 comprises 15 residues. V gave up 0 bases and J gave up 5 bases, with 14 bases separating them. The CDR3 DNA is TGTGCCAGCAGCGTAGAAGGGGCGCCTCGGTATGGCTACACCTTC. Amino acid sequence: CASSVEGAPRYGYTF.

The CDR3 loop is CASLPAGSTGELFF. CDR3 in DNA: TGTGCCAGCCTACCGGCAGGGTCGACCGGGGAGCTGTTTTTT. The chain has TRBV7-9 and TRBJ2-2; the D gene is possibly TRBD1 (5 bases). The CDR3 covers 14 residues. The V gene lost 8 bases and the J gene lost 5 bases, with 15 bases spanning the gap. Germline V CDR1 and CDR2: SEHNR, FQNEAQ (reference sequence).

The CDR3 is CASSLVGADTQYF. CDR3 DNA sequence: TGTGCCAGCAGCTTAGTGGGAGCGGATACGCAGTATTTT. The V call is TRBV7-9, the J call TRBJ2-3; a weak D match, TRBD2 (5 bases). Trimming pared 1 base from V and 6 bases from J, leaving 8 bases between. Per the germline V gene, CDR1 is SEHNR and CDR2 is FQNEAQ (reference sequence). This CDR3 has 13 amino acids. The variable domain in full, completed from reference TRBV7-9 and TRBJ2-3, reads DTGVSQNPRHKITKRGQNVTFRCDPISEHNRLYWYRQTLGQGPEFLTYFQNEAQLEKSRLLSDRFSAERPKGSFSTLEIQRTEQGDSAMYLCASSLVGADTQYFGPGTRLTVL.

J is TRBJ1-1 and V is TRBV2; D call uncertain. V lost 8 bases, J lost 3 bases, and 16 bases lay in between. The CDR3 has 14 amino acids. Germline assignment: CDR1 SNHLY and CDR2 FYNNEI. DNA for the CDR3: TGTGCCAGCCCCACGAGGAGATCGGACACTGAAGCTTTCTTT. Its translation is CASPTRRSDTEAFF.

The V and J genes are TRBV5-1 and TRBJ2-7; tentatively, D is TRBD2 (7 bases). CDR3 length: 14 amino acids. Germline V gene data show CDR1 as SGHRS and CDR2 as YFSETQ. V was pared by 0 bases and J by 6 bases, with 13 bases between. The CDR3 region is CASSLEAGASEQYF. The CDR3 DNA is TGCGCCAGCAGCTTGGAGGCGGGGGCTTCCGAGCAGTACTTC.